A single TCR beta chain is shown here with its context. This clonotype was counted between two and nine times. This receptor's antigen is unknown. Per-base qualities were not stored, and no clone one base away is much larger. This record comes from a study of T cells after yellow fever vaccination (dated by TCRdb to between 2017 and 2020). Notes on the research overall: The SMART-Seq v4 Ultra Low Input RNA kit was used to prepare libraries from fractions with low cell numbers. The cohort comprised two healthy male donors, one aged 18 to 29 and one aged 30 to 39 years. To track T-cell clones before and after primary and booster YFV17D yellow fever vaccination, bulk TCR alpha and beta repertoires were sequenced longitudinally. Bulk PBMC replicates and cell subsets were isolated from blood drawn at multiple timepoints before and after both primary and secondary immunization.

Synthesis of TCR cDNA relied on 5'RACE template switching, a step that introduced a universal primer site along with unique molecular identifiers. Priming for cDNA synthesis came from both the TCR alpha and TCR beta constant segments. Library amplification involved two PCR steps, and the second step added sample barcodes and sequencing adapters. Sequencing of the libraries was done on either Illumina HiSeq 2500 (2x100 bp) or NovaSeq (2x150 bp). The authors' analysis ran thus. Demultiplexing of reads and collapsing into UMI consensus sequences were performed with MIGEC, and V(D)J alignment was carried out with MiXCR. Clonotypes responding to the vaccine were identified with edgeR on replicate PBMC samples, with the criteria of FDR below 0.01 and a log2 fold change above 5 up to day 15. Each bulk clonotype received a CD4 or CD8 identity based on whether the sequenced CD4 or CD8 repertoire contained that clonotype at higher abundance. Through fastp at Q25 and MiXCR, TCRdb rebuilt clones from the public reads, retaining in-frame beta chains. CDR3 protein duplicates are merged, each entry listing the most common genes and DNA. The V and J calls and clone size come from TCRdb's table, not from the authors' own analysis. The sample data list more than 450,000 distinct CDR3 sequences, and roughly 22% of these were observed just once. The top ten clones comprise about a sixth of the sample.

Sample treatment or condition, as interpreted from the label and publication: live attenuated yellow fever vaccine strain. At each blood-draw timepoint, two biological replicates of bulk PBMCs were collected. PBMCs were isolated from peripheral blood using a standard Ficoll-Paque protocol. TriZol was used to extract RNA from bulk PBMCs, CD4 and CD8 fractions, and dextramer-positive and dextramer-negative fractions. From the germline V gene, CDR1 is MNHEY and CDR2 is SVGAGI. The CDR3, cysteine through phenylalanine, is 14 amino acids long. The entry retains the CDR3 DNA only, 42 bases that are in frame from base 1. V and J are truncated by 4 bases and 2 bases respectively, leaving an intervening sequence of 8 bases. Overall results and qualifications from the work: Computational filtering was required because FACS-sorted repertoires could contain abundant contaminating clonotypes from the bulk population. After the booster, most of the clones that had expanded following primary vaccination were detected again (96% of CD4 and roughly 90% of CD8), which suggests that memory was broadly maintained. A small fraction of clonotypes showed up in both the CD4 and CD8 compartments, probably as a result of convergent recombination. Because only two donors were included in the study, the extent to which the findings can be generalized is limited. Compared with the primary T-cell response, the secondary T-cell response was faster but weaker, reaching its peak on day 5 rather than on day 15.

The TCR comes from a man between 18 and 29 years old who received the YFV17D yellow fever vaccine. The rearranged segments are TRBV6-5 and TRBJ2-2; TRBD1 is possibly the D segment (5 matching bases). The source material was PBMCs, sampled approximately 20 days after the first yellow fever vaccination. The CDR3 is CASSSDRNTGELFF. The DNA reads as follows: TGTGCCAGCAGTTCAGACAGAAACACCGGGGAGCTGTTTTTT.